This TCR beta chain was obtained from a study of PD-1 blockade in mismatch repair-deficient tumors. The assay was immunoSEQ multiplex PCR, and TCRdb's table has in-frame clones only and misses some. The data show about 19,000 clones, 82% seen once. This CDR3 region has 13 residues. The germline CDR1 and CDR2 sequences are MNHEY and SMNVEV (reference sequence). V gave up 4 bases and J gave up 3 bases; unmatched junction bases: 0. The gene calls are TRBV27 and TRBJ1-1; 9 bases are a match to TRBD1. This material consisted of PBMCs, taken 52 weeks after starting pembrolizumab. The source of this sequence is an adult with mismatch repair-deficient cancer. CDR3 DNA sequence: TGTGCCAGCAGTTGGACAGGGGACACTGAAGCTTTCTTT. It is translated as CASSWTGDTEAFF.